This T cell receptor (beta chain) was sequenced for a study of identifying expanded T cells in peripheral blood (dated by TCRdb to the late 2010s). About the investigation overall: Four technical replicates, made by sequencing separate aliquots from the same pool of genomic DNA, were compared pairwise.

TCRbeta CDR3 regions were profiled with the immunoSEQ Assay using bias-controlled multiplex PCR amplification of genomic DNA. On the study's bioinformatics: To quantify the absolute abundance of each unique TCRbeta CDR3 region, the sequences were collapsed and filtered. Two models were used to test differential abundance: a binomial model (Fisher-equivalent) and a beta-binomial model that adds time-dependent variance fitted from healthy donors. Clones with fewer than 5 combined templates were removed, and a clone was called differentially abundant if the clone's Benjamini-Hochberg FDR was below 0.01. Beta-binomial variance was modeled as a function of total template count across the two samples using the form v = (b*log(k)+a)^2. TCRdb stores this immuneACCESS table with in-frame sequences only. Part of the clones is absent; in the studies checked, under half of the shortfall reflects unresolved V genes, and no reason is known for the rest. The V and J calls and clone size are taken from that table; D and trimming were inferred from the DNA. This sample lists about 78,000 clones; roughly 81% were detected once. The top ten hold about 20% of the sample.

This clone has a single count. The antigen it recognizes is unknown. Base qualities are not provided; no much larger clone lies one nucleotide away. No immune events such as infections were documented for the healthy donors during the collection period. To calibrate time-dependent variance in a beta-binomial model of T-cell clone differential abundance, blood repertoires from healthy donors were used as a training cohort. The training cohort included around ten healthy donors, of whom 3 were female and 7 were male. An age range of about 29 to 70 years, with an average of about 45 years, was recorded for the donors. Obtained from a commercial supplier, whole blood was collected from each healthy donor at three time points set about 2 weeks apart. For immunosequencing, genomic DNA was extracted from whole blood that had not been sorted. Taken from cysteine to phenylalanine, the CDR3 has 15 residues. Only the CDR3 region is kept as DNA, spanning 45 bases read in frame from base 1. V loses 4 bases at its end and J loses 3 bases; junction bases beyond the gene matches: 4. CDR1 SGDLS and CDR2 YYNGEE are derived from the germline V gene.

The investigation overall reported the following: The authors expected that biological variance in healthy repertoires might rise further over much longer intervals, such as months to years. Across all healthy-donor time intervals, the beta-binomial model significantly lowered both the number of clones called differentially abundant and the false-positive rate. The binomial model flagged roughly 1.1 differentially abundant clones between technical replicates, compared with around 15 over approximately 2 weeks and 19 to 20 over roughly 4 weeks. In all healthy donors, the variance in clone template counts between samples taken about 14 days apart rose significantly as total template count increased.

The receptor's source is a person aged 18 to 70 in good health. Source material: blood. This chain joins TRBV9 to TRBJ2-3; 11 junctional bases match TRBD2. The CDR3 sequence is CASSTSGSGTDTQYF. The DNA sequence follows: TGTGCCAGCAGCACTAGCGGGAGTGGGACAGATACGCAGTATTTT.